This passage covers 27 T cell receptor beta chains from one sample sequenced in a study of T cells in Graves' hyperthyroidism and ophthalmopathy. Authors of the study amplified TCR beta CDR3 regions from RNA transcripts. TCR CDR3 regions were first amplified by RT-PCR with HTBI primers. TCRdb used MiXCR to reprocess the multiplex PCR reads, holding one entry per CDR3 protein. The sample records fewer than 350,000 distinct CDR3 sequences, around 18% being singletons. The sample consisted of blood. The receptors shown here come from a woman aged 35 to 49 with Graves' ophthalmopathy.

This clonotype was seen repeatedly, ten times or more. The J gene is TRBJ2-5, the V gene TRBV19; D might be TRBD2 (5 bases). Germline CDR1 reads LNHDA; CDR2 reads SQIVND (reference sequence). V lost 3 bases and J 4 bases, leaving 15 bases between the germline ends. CDR3 length: 15 residues. CDR3 sequence reads: CASSIGGLRRETQYF. The CDR3 coding sequence is TGTGCCAGTAGTATTGGAGGACTTCGGCGAGAGACCCAGTACTTC.

This clonotype was seen at least ten times. V gene TRBV7-9 combines with J gene TRBJ1-2; TRBD1 matches at 9 bases. This CDR3 comprises 14 residues. The junction had 6 bases not matched to a gene; V was cut back by 5 bases and J by 5 bases. Germline CDR1 is SEHNR and CDR2 is FQNEAQ (reference sequence). CDR3 coding DNA: TGTGCCAGCAGCCTACGCGGGACAGGGTATGGCTACACCTTC. It is translated as CASSLRGTGYGYTF.

This clonotype has a count of ten or more. The genes are TRBV12-3 or TRBV12-4 and TRBJ2-7; 12 bases fit TRBD2. With V trimmed by 10 bases and J by 4 bases, 11 bases remained unmatched. The length of the CDR3 is 15 residues. CDR3 nucleotides: TGTGCCACCCAGGCGACTAGCGGGAGTGCATACGAGCAGTACTTC. Protein: CATQATSGSAYEQYF.

This clonotype was counted at least ten times. DNA of the CDR3: TGTGCCAGCAGTCAAAGACAGGGAAAAGGCTATGGCTACACCTTC. It translates to CASSQRQGKGYGYTF. The chain joins TRBV6-2 or TRBV6-3 to TRBJ1-2; 7 bases match TRBD1. The ends lost 5 bases at V and 4 bases at J; junction bases unmatched: 10. Germline V gene data show CDR1 as MNHEY and CDR2 as SVGEGT. The length of the CDR3 is 15 residues.

This clonotype was detected many times. The CDR3 DNA reads TGTGCCAGCAGTACCGTGCAGGGGCATGAAAAACTGTTTTTT. This gives the protein CASSTVQGHEKLFF. This chain joins TRBV6-1 and TRBJ1-4, with a weak D call TRBD1 (6 bases). V lost 5 bases to trimming and J lost 6 bases, with 13 bases between them. This CDR3 has 14 amino acids. Germline V gene sequence: CDR1 MNHNS, CDR2 SASEGT.

The rearrangement links TRBV28 to TRBJ1-1; D call uncertain. The CDR3 spans 15 residues. Trimming removed 6 bases at V and 0 bases at J, with 14 bases between. Germline V CDR1 and CDR2: MDHEN, SYDVKM. The CDR3: CASSPLRSMNTEAFF. CDR3 nucleotide sequence: TGTGCCAGCAGCCCCTTGAGGAGCATGAACACTGAAGCTTTCTTT.

This sequence joins TRBV28 and TRBJ1-2; D possibly corresponds to TRBD1 (6 bases). CDR3 length: 11 residues. CDR1 and CDR2 from the germline V gene are MDHEN and SYDVKM. V was cut by 8 bases and J by 7 bases, with 11 bases left in between. The CDR3 reads CASASGVGYTF. The CDR3 nucleotides read TGTGCCAGCGCCTCAGGGGTTGGCTACACCTTC.

This clonotype was seen ten or more times. CDR3 nucleotide sequence: TGTGCCAGCAGAAGTGGGGGGATCGGGAACACTGAAGCTTTCTTT. Protein sequence: CASRSGGIGNTEAFF. The chain has TRBV6-2 or TRBV6-3 and TRBJ1-1; a weak D match, TRBD1 (5 bases). With 6 bases removed from V and 1 base from J, the gap between germline ends came to 15 bases. The CDR3 is made up of 15 amino acids. Per germline, CDR1 MNHEY and CDR2 SVGEGT.

In this sample, this clonotype turned up many times. The CDR3 region has the DNA TGTGCCAGCACCTCGTCCGTGGCGGGAGGACTCCAAACATCATACAATGAGCAGTTCTTC. Its translation: CASTSSVAGGLQTSYNEQFF. This sequence joins TRBV6-7 and TRBJ2-1, with 8 nucleotides matching TRBD2. TRBV6-7 is an ORF, with its function uncertain. V dropped 7 bases and J dropped 4; count of bases not matched to a gene: 24. The CDR3 is 20 amino acids.

The sample holds many counts of this clonotype. V gene TRBV13 combines with J gene TRBJ1-5; no firm D call. CDR3 size: 15 residues. The V end was cut by 0 bases, the J end by 3 bases, with 9 bases between. Germline CDR1 and CDR2: PRHDT and FYEKMQ (reference sequence). The CDR3 sequence: CASSLGVGLNQPQHF. The CDR3, as DNA: TGTGCCAGCAGCTTAGGGGTAGGACTCAATCAGCCCCAGCATTTT.

This clonotype was seen more than once but under ten times. The chain employs TRBV30 and TRBJ2-5, with no clear D. The length of the CDR3 is 11 residues. The V gene's germline CDR1 is GTSNPN and CDR2 SVGIG (reference sequence). The CDR3 sequence is CAWLAQETQYF. The CDR3 coding sequence is TGTGCGTGGCTGGCACAAGAGACCCAGTACTTC.

This clonotype was counted at least ten times. This chain links TRBV7-2 with TRBJ2-2; no reliable D call. Deletions cut 1 base from V and 2 bases from J, with 8 bases between. The CDR3 contains 15 residues. Per the germline V gene, CDR1 is SGHTA and CDR2 is FQGNSA. In DNA, the CDR3 is TGTGCCAGCAGCTTAGGGTCAGGAAACACCGGGGAGCTGTTTTTT. This gives the protein CASSLGSGNTGELFF.

This clonotype has ten or more counts. This sequence joins TRBV6-1 and TRBJ1-2; no clear D. Between the trimmed V and J ends, which lost 8 bases and 4 bases, there was a span of 14 bases. The CDR3 has 13 amino acids. Germline values: CDR1 MNHNS, CDR2 SASEGT. CDR3 in amino acids: CASYEFWSYGYTF. CDR3 sequence (DNA): TGTGCCAGCTACGAATTCTGGAGCTATGGCTACACCTTC.

This chain links TRBV29-1 with TRBJ2-5, with a weak D call TRBD1 (5 bases). The CDR3 contains 13 residues. Germline-derived CDR1 and CDR2 are SQVTM and ANQGSEA. Trimming took off 3 bases at V and 4 bases at J, with 12 bases between the two ends. CDR3 sequence: CSVDQGTLETQYF. The DNA for the CDR3 is TGCAGCGTTGACCAGGGAACTCTAGAGACCCAGTACTTC.

This clonotype was seen ten or more times. The chain is built from TRBV29-1 and TRBJ2-7; 7 nucleotides align to TRBD1. This CDR3 has 14 residues. V lost 4 bases, J lost 4 bases, and 10 bases stayed unmatched. Germline lookup yields CDR1 SQVTM and CDR2 ANQGSEA. The CDR3 loop is CSVVVDRESYEQYF. CDR3 nucleotide sequence: TGCAGCGTTGTTGTCGACAGGGAATCTTACGAGCAGTACTTC.

This clonotype occurred many times. This rearrangement joins TRBV20-1 to TRBJ2-7; 7 bases are shared with TRBD2. With 6 bases clipped from V and 3 bases from J, the junction kept 5 bases outside the gene matches. Germline V lookup: CDR1 DFQATT, CDR2 SNEGSKA (reference sequence). The length of the CDR3 is 12 residues. The CDR3 DNA reads TGCAGTGCGGGCGGGAGAGTCTACGAGCAGTACTTC. Translated, it gives CSAGGRVYEQYF.

The chain links TRBV15 to TRBJ2-5, with TRBD2 identical over 8 bases. This CDR3 spans 14 amino acids. The V segment lost 3 bases and the J segment 2 bases; nucleotides outside the gene matches: 2. Germline CDR1 reads LNHNV; CDR2 reads YYDKDF (reference sequence). The CDR3, as DNA: TGTGCCACCAGCAGTACTAGCGGACAAGAGACCCAGTACTTC. Translating gives CATSSTSGQETQYF.

In its sample, this clonotype was seen many times. The J gene is TRBJ2-5, the V gene TRBV6-5; perhaps D is TRBD1 or TRBD2 (5 bases each). The ends were cut back, 5 bases at V and 2 bases at J, with 12 bases in the middle. The CDR3 contains 14 residues. Germline values: CDR1 MNHEY, CDR2 SVGAGI. The CDR3 DNA follows: TGTGCCAGCAGTACGGGACGTCAGCAAGAGACCCAGTACTTC. Translation gives CASSTGRQQETQYF.

The chain recombines TRBV7-3 with TRBJ2-1, with unresolved D. Germline CDR1 SGHTA, CDR2 FQGTGA. The CDR3 totals 15 residues. Trimming removed 2 bases at V and 2 bases at J, with 10 bases between. CDR3 in amino acids: CASSLGPSPYNEQFF. The CDR3 DNA reads TGTGCCAGCAGCTTAGGCCCTTCGCCCTACAATGAGCAGTTCTTC.

The table lists this clonotype with a few counts. The CDR3 DNA follows: TGTGCCAGCAGCCAAAGGGTGGGCAGCGGCGAGCAGTACTTC. This codes for CASSQRVGSGEQYF. The chain employs TRBV3-1 and TRBJ2-7; the D gene is possibly TRBD2 (5 bases). The germline V gene encodes CDR1 LGHDT and CDR2 YNNKEL (reference sequence). CDR3 length: 14 residues. V lost 2 bases to trimming and J lost 6 bases, with 14 bases between them.

The table lists this clonotype with many counts. V gene TRBV6-9 combines with J gene TRBJ2-7, with 7 bases that match TRBD2. The CDR3 loop spans 14 amino acids. Germline assignment: CDR1 MNHGY and CDR2 SVAAGI. V lost 7 bases to trimming and J lost 3 bases; unmatched junction nucleotides: 9. Here the CDR3 DNA reads TGTGCCAGCACCTTACTTGGGGGGGACTACGAGCAGTACTTC. Translating it yields CASTLLGGDYEQYF.

This clonotype was recorded at least ten times. The chain joins TRBV12-3 or TRBV12-4 to TRBJ2-7, with D unclear. The CDR3 loop spans 12 amino acids. Between the trimmed V and J ends, which lost 5 bases and 0 bases, there was a span of 5 bases. The CDR3 spells CASSKTSYEQYF. The CDR3 region has the DNA TGTGCCAGCAGTAAAACCTCCTACGAGCAGTACTTC.

The gene calls are TRBV20-1 and TRBJ2-7; the match to TRBD2 covers 7 bases. The CDR3 extends over 14 amino acids. The V and J ends lost 0 bases and 3 bases, in that order; junction bases with no gene match: 5. Germline V gives CDR1 DFQATT, CDR2 SNEGSKA (reference sequence). The CDR3, as DNA: TGCAGTGCTAGAGATAGGGCTAGCGGCTACGAGCAGTACTTC. It encodes CSARDRASGYEQYF.

In this sample, this clonotype turned up many times. This sequence joins TRBV19 and TRBJ1-2; 8 bases align to TRBD1. V was clipped by 8 bases and J by 4 bases; unmatched bases: 6. Germline V gives CDR1 LNHDA, CDR2 SQIVND (reference sequence). The CDR3 contains 13 residues. The CDR3 region is CASGPGGFYGYTF. The CDR3 DNA follows: TGTGCCAGTGGTCCAGGGGGCTTCTATGGCTACACCTTC.

The chain employs TRBV29-1 and TRBJ2-2, with TRBD1 matching over 7 bases. The ends lost 3 bases at V and 4 bases at J; junction bases unmatched: 2. Germline CDR1 SQVTM, CDR2 ANQGSEA. CDR3 length: 13 residues. The CDR3 bases are TGCAGCGTTGATCCAGGGGGCACCGGGGAGCTGTTTTTT. Its translation is CSVDPGGTGELFF.

This clonotype was counted a few times. The V gene is TRBV12-3 or TRBV12-4, the J gene TRBJ2-7, with a possible D match to TRBD2 (5 bases). V lost 6 bases, J lost 3 bases, and 18 bases lay in between. The CDR3 totals 15 residues. The CDR3 DNA is TGTGCCAGCAGGCGGACTGTTTATCGAGACTACGAGCAGTACTTC. Translated, it gives CASRRTVYRDYEQYF.

This clonotype has ten or more counts. The rearrangement joins TRBV20-1 to TRBJ2-7, with D perhaps matching TRBD2 (5 bases). Germline CDR1 is DFQATT and CDR2 is SNEGSKA (reference sequence). V was clipped by 4 bases and J by 0 bases, with 16 bases between them. The CDR3 loop spans 15 amino acids. For the CDR3, the DNA is TGCAGTGCTACAAACGGACTGCTGAGCTCCTACGAGCAGTACTTC. Translation: CSATNGLLSSYEQYF.